Listed below are T cell receptor beta chains from one sample, sequenced in a study of blood T cell repertoires in COVID-19. Using immunoSEQ multiplex PCR, the repertoire was profiled, and TCRdb retains in-frame clones only, with some absent. Of fewer than 450,000 clones in the sample, 70% to 90% were seen once. The material sequenced was PBMCs or T cells enriched from blood (not recorded which). Receptors originate from a woman between 18 and 29 years old who had recovered from COVID-19. The CDR3 runs from the conserved cysteine through the conserved F or W. Each record gives: clone size, V gene, CDR3 protein. A clone size is listed for some rows: how often the clone was seen (once, few, many), or a class if it is expanded.

clone_size: -; v_call: TRBV5-1; cdr3_aa: CASSLDGQDSNQPQHF
clone_size: -; v_call: TRBV6-2/TRBV6-3; cdr3_aa: CASSLNNQPQHF
clone_size: -; v_call: TRBV6-4; cdr3_aa: CASSDQGGTLGEQFF
clone_size: once; v_call: TRBV6-1; cdr3_aa: CASSGAEHGGRSQPQHF
clone_size: -; v_call: TRBV7-9; cdr3_aa: CASSLESGFNQPQHF
clone_size: -; v_call: TRBV6-1; cdr3_aa: CASSEIQGGNQPQHF
clone_size: -; v_call: TRBV18; cdr3_aa: CASSVTRTYEQYF
clone_size: once; v_call: TRBV7-6; cdr3_aa: CASSPPGETQYF
clone_size: -; v_call: TRBV14; cdr3_aa: CASSQDQWGDNSPLHF
clone_size: -; v_call: TRBV19; cdr3_aa: CASSIPRDSDGYTF
clone_size: -; v_call: TRBV13; cdr3_aa: CASSPYRFSGNTIYF
clone_size: -; v_call: TRBV27; cdr3_aa: CASSPTDRRNTEAFF
clone_size: few; v_call: TRBV19; cdr3_aa: CASSMEGYIQYF
clone_size: -; v_call: TRBV14; cdr3_aa: CASSQAQKGYFSYEQYF
clone_size: -; v_call: TRBV2; cdr3_aa: CASPLRSDRSNQPQHF
clone_size: -; v_call: TRBV10-1; cdr3_aa: CASSESRGGNSNQPQHF
clone_size: -; v_call: TRBV6-2/TRBV6-3; cdr3_aa: CASSYVAGATGELFF
clone_size: -; v_call: TRBV9; cdr3_aa: CASSVEVSAGGLHNEQFF
clone_size: -; v_call: TRBV7-9; cdr3_aa: CASSPTGAYEQYF
clone_size: -; v_call: TRBV7-9; cdr3_aa: CASSSGGPEAFF
clone_size: -; v_call: TRBV4-1; cdr3_aa: CASSQGAGKMNTEAFF
clone_size: -; v_call: TRBV7-2; cdr3_aa: CASSLGPGSDTQYF
clone_size: -; v_call: TRBV3-1/TRBV3-2; cdr3_aa: CASSQGGGRGEKLFF
clone_size: -; v_call: TRBV7-3; cdr3_aa: CASRGQGNTEAFF
clone_size: -; v_call: TRBV10-3; cdr3_aa: CAIRTGTGGREQYF
clone_size: once; v_call: TRBV5-6; cdr3_aa: CASSIGDSYEQYF
clone_size: -; v_call: TRBV5-1; cdr3_aa: CASSGQGARGYTF
clone_size: -; v_call: TRBV3-1/TRBV3-2; cdr3_aa: CASSLGHLNTEAFF
clone_size: -; v_call: TRBV12-3/TRBV12-4; cdr3_aa: CASSAGEDSPLHF
clone_size: -; v_call: TRBV5-6; cdr3_aa: CASSFRDRVRREAFF
clone_size: -; v_call: TRBV6-5; cdr3_aa: CASSSLDFVHYGYTF
clone_size: -; v_call: TRBV6-5; cdr3_aa: CASRTTGGADQPQHF
clone_size: -; v_call: TRBV30; cdr3_aa: CACTLAGSYEQYF
clone_size: -; v_call: TRBV24-1; cdr3_aa: CATSDLMGGETQYF
clone_size: -; v_call: TRBV19; cdr3_aa: CASSISAEGNTEAFF
clone_size: -; v_call: TRBV5-6; cdr3_aa: CASSPDIFQETQYF
clone_size: -; v_call: TRBV7-9; cdr3_aa: CASSFARSQDTQYF
clone_size: -; v_call: TRBV18; cdr3_aa: CASSPSEGYEQYF
clone_size: -; v_call: TRBV5-4; cdr3_aa: CASSLAGLDTEAFF
clone_size: -; v_call: TRBV7-9; cdr3_aa: CASSGKSGNYNEQFF
clone_size: -; v_call: TRBV27; cdr3_aa: CASSKGVPLNTEAFF
clone_size: few; v_call: TRBV12-3/TRBV12-4; cdr3_aa: CASSTGSSYEQYF
clone_size: -; v_call: TRBV19; cdr3_aa: CASSMQGMNTEAFF
clone_size: -; v_call: TRBV5-4; cdr3_aa: CASSRDRGLVDTEAFF
clone_size: -; v_call: TRBV2; cdr3_aa: CASKRGSGLSSSYEQYF
clone_size: -; v_call: TRBV2; cdr3_aa: CASSLQGTTEAFF
clone_size: -; v_call: TRBV30; cdr3_aa: CAWSVLQTNYGYTF
clone_size: -; v_call: TRBV27; cdr3_aa: CASSLNFGQFNSPLHF
clone_size: -; v_call: TRBV9; cdr3_aa: CASSPPGRDTEAFF
clone_size: -; v_call: TRBV10-3; cdr3_aa: CATSPGDDNSPLHF
clone_size: few; v_call: TRBV5-1; cdr3_aa: CASSGKLAGNSYEQYF
clone_size: -; v_call: TRBV19; cdr3_aa: CASSIQAGEKLFF
clone_size: -; v_call: TRBV20-1; cdr3_aa: CSASRTGHNSPLHF